A selection of T cell receptor beta chains follows, all from one sample in a study of T cell responses to AZD1222 COVID-19 vaccine. This table comes from immunoSEQ multiplex PCR, and its TCRdb copy is limited to in-frame clones, with some not included. The table includes 90,000 to 150,000 clones, around 89% detected once. Sequencing used peripheral blood, obtained 28 days after the second AZD1222 dose. Receptor source: an adult who received the AZD1222 COVID-19 vaccine. Both conserved end residues are part of each CDR3. A D gene is named only where the DNA matches it firmly. Part of the rows lack a size; the others show once, few, many or a class for expanded clones.

V	size	J	D	CDR3	DNA
TRBV5-6	-	TRBJ2-3	-	CASSPWGHTQYF	TGTGCCAGCAGCCCCTGGGGGCATACGCAGTATTTT
TRBV2	-	TRBJ2-5	TRBD1	CASSGQGATKETQYF	TGTGCCAGCAGTGGCCAGGGGGCCACAAAAGAGACCCAGTACTTC
TRBV28	-	TRBJ2-7	-	CASSLADNPYEQYF	TGTGCCAGCAGTTTAGCGGACAACCCCTACGAGCAGTACTTC
TRBV11-1	once	TRBJ2-3	TRBD1	CASSRRQGATDTQYF	TGTGCCAGCAGTCGTCGACAGGGAGCCACAGATACGCAGTATTTT
TRBV25-1	once	TRBJ1-1	-	CASSIIRGRAFF	TGTGCCAGCAGTATAATACGGGGCCGGGCTTTCTTT
TRBV27	-	TRBJ2-7	TRBD1	CASREEGAGTDTHEQYF	TGTGCCAGCAGAGAAGAAGGAGCCGGGACAGATACCCACGAGCAGTACTTC
TRBV19	-	TRBJ2-1	-	CATSRSGEQFF	TGTGCCACCTCGAGGTCCGGTGAGCAGTTCTTC
TRBV6-5	-	TRBJ2-7	-	CASSYGQSSYEQYF	TGTGCCAGCAGTTACGGACAAAGCTCCTACGAGCAGTACTTC
TRBV19	-	TRBJ1-1	-	CASKAEGAEAFF	TGTGCCAGTAAGGCAGAGGGGGCTGAAGCTTTCTTT
TRBV2	once	TRBJ1-4	TRBD1	CASRQTGVSEKLFF	TGTGCCAGCAGACAGACAGGGGTTTCTGAAAAACTGTTTTTT
TRBV19	-	TRBJ2-2	TRBD2	CASVRGGGGLNTGELFF	TGTGCCAGTGTCCGCGGTGGCGGGGGGTTGAACACCGGGGAGCTGTTTTTT
TRBV4-3	-	TRBJ1-4	-	CASSQDADRATNEKLFF	TGCGCCAGCAGCCAAGATGCCGACAGAGCAACTAATGAAAAACTGTTTTTT
TRBV7-2	-	TRBJ2-2	-	CASSSTNTGELFF	TGTGCCAGCAGCTCTACTAACACCGGGGAGCTGTTTTTT
TRBV11-1	-	TRBJ1-3	-	CASSLQGSSGNTIYF	TGTGCCAGCAGCTTACAGGGGAGCTCTGGAAACACCATATATTTT
TRBV19	-	TRBJ1-4	-	CASSTGVFPIEKLFF	TGTGCCAGTAGTACAGGGGTCTTCCCCATCGAAAAACTGTTTTTT
TRBV5-6	-	TRBJ1-2	-	CASSLLLVYTF	TGTGCCAGCAGCTTGCTGTTAGTCTACACCTTC
TRBV10-1	-	TRBJ2-7	-	CASSEPGRLPVGCEQYF	TGCGCCAGCAGTGAACCAGGGCGTCTTCCCGTGGGCTGCGAGCAGTACTTC
TRBV9	-	TRBJ1-3	-	CASSVADLPSFQGNTIYF	TGTGCCAGCAGCGTAGCAGACCTACCATCCTTCCAAGGAAACACCATATATTTT
TRBV9	-	TRBJ2-1	TRBD2	CASSGRGGGFNEQFF	TGTGCCAGCAGCGGACGGGGGGGCGGTTTCAATGAGCAGTTCTTC
TRBV18	few	TRBJ2-3	-	CASSDLGSTDTQYF	TGTGCCAGCTCTGACTTGGGAAGCACAGATACGCAGTATTTT
TRBV7-9	-	TRBJ2-5	-	CASSFQADQETQYF	TGTGCCAGCAGCTTTCAGGCCGACCAAGAGACCCAGTACTTC
TRBV28	-	TRBJ1-2	-	CASSLSTGVYGYTF	TGTGCCAGCAGTTTATCTACAGGCGTCTATGGCTACACCTTC
TRBV14	-	TRBJ1-3	-	CASSSMSGTIYF	TGTGCCAGCAGCTCAATGTCTGGCACCATATATTTT
TRBV18	-	TRBJ2-3	-	CASSPPVGDPRTDTQYF	TGTGCCAGCTCACCGCCCGTGGGGGACCCCCGCACAGATACGCAGTATTTT
TRBV28	-	TRBJ2-3	TRBD2	CASSLSPGRAADTQYF	TGTGCCAGCAGTTTGAGTCCCGGGAGGGCCGCAGATACGCAGTATTTT
TRBV6-2/TRBV6-3	-	TRBJ2-1	TRBD2	CASSRGGSYNEQFF	TGTGCCAGCAGTCGGGGGGGCTCCTACAATGAGCAGTTCTTC
TRBV13	-	TRBJ1-1	-	CASRRVPFTEAFF	TGTGCCAGCAGGAGGGTGCCCTTTACTGAAGCTTTCTTT
TRBV21-1	-	TRBJ2-1	-	CASCHGGSQPYNEQFF	TGTGCCAGCTGCCACGGAGGGAGCCAGCCCTACAATGAGCAGTTCTTC
TRBV7-8	-	TRBJ1-5	-	CASSLKRQLNQPQHF	TGTGCCAGCAGCTTAAAAAGACAGTTAAATCAGCCCCAGCATTTT